Listed here are 25 T cell receptor beta chains from one sample, sequenced in a study of T cells in Graves' hyperthyroidism and ophthalmopathy. The investigators amplified TCR beta CDR3 regions from RNA transcripts. TCR CDR3 underwent first-round RT-PCR with the HTBI primer set. MiXCR, run by TCRdb on the multiplex PCR reads, gives a single entry per CDR3 protein. Among a few hundred thousand distinct CDR3 sequences listed, roughly a sixth were seen once. The sequenced sample was blood. The receptor set was obtained from a woman in her 40s with Graves' ophthalmopathy.

Regarding this clonotype: This sequence may be a read error, since a much larger clone differs from it by one base. The chain carries TRBV30 and TRBJ2-1, with 9 bases that match TRBD2. Germline V gene data show CDR1 as GTSNPN and CDR2 as SVGIG (reference sequence). The CDR3 extends over 14 amino acids. Here the CDR3 reads CAWGVRRGGGEQFF. The CDR3 coding sequence is TGTGCCTGGGGTGTACGGCGGGGGGGCGGTGAGCAGTTCTTC.

This clonotype appeared many times. This rearrangement joins TRBV20-1 to TRBJ1-5; TRBD1 matches 8 bases. Losses at the gene ends were 6 bases for V and 7 bases for J; bases not matched to a gene: 8. Germline CDR1 DFQATT, CDR2 SNEGSKA (reference sequence). There are 13 residues in the CDR3. This chain's CDR3 is CSATGQGYQPQHF. CDR3 DNA: TGCAGTGCAACCGGACAGGGTTACCAGCCCCAGCATTTT.

This clonotype was seen a few times. The V gene is TRBV20-1, the J gene TRBJ2-5, with 7 bases identical to TRBD1. The CDR3 is 14 residues long. J gave up 3 bases and V 0 bases, and 4 bases lay outside the gene matches. CDR1 DFQATT and CDR2 SNEGSKA come from the germline V gene (reference sequence). CDR3 DNA: TGCAGTGCTAGAGATGGGCAGGGGGAAGAGACCCAGTACTTC. The encoded protein is CSARDGQGEETQYF.

On this clonotype: It may be a read error: a sequence one base away is much more abundant. The V call is TRBV18, the J call TRBJ2-7, with 8 bases aligning to TRBD2. Germline lookup yields CDR1 KGHSH and CDR2 LQKENI. The J segment lost 3 bases and the V segment lost 4 bases, leaving 8 bases of the junction unmatched. The CDR3 is made up of 15 amino acids. CDR3 in amino acids: CASSLVPTSVYEQYF. CDR3 nucleotide sequence: TGTGCCAGCTCACTAGTCCCGACTAGCGTCTACGAGCAGTACTTC.

The J gene is TRBJ2-5, the V gene TRBV5-1; D unresolved. CDR3 length: 14 residues. The ends were cut back, 4 bases at V and 2 bases at J, with 12 bases in the middle. The germline gives CDR1 SGHRS, CDR2 YFSETQ. CDR3 DNA sequence: TGCGCCAGCAGCCCTGGTCCGCTACAAGAGACCCAGTACTTC. It is translated as CASSPGPLQETQYF.

The sample holds a few counts of this clonotype. This chain joins TRBV3-1 and TRBJ2-5, with 9 positions matching TRBD1. V was pared by 4 bases and J by 3 bases, with 9 bases of the junction left unmatched. The CDR3 is 16 residues long. Per germline, CDR1 LGHDT and CDR2 YNNKEL (reference sequence). Here the CDR3 DNA reads TGTGCCAGCAGCCGTGATCCGGGACAGGGAGAAGAGACCCAGTACTTC. This sequence encodes CASSRDPGQGEETQYF.

Only one count was recorded for this clonotype. A read error is possible here, since a much larger clone lies one base away. V and J are TRBV6-2 or TRBV6-3 and TRBJ1-1; D gene uncertain. This CDR3 comprises 14 residues. V lost 10 bases to trimming and J lost 7 bases, with 22 bases between them. Germline V CDR1 and CDR2: MNHEY, SVGEGT. The CDR3 is CAIKSWSKPDEAFF. The CDR3 DNA is TGTGCCATCAAGTCCTGGAGTAAGCCAGATGAAGCTTTCTTT.

At least ten counts were recorded for this clonotype. The chain recombines TRBV6-1 with TRBJ2-3; TRBD2 matches 11 bases. V lost 1 base and J lost 13; bases outside the gene matches: 10. The CDR3 consists of 15 residues. From germline, CDR1 is MNHNS and CDR2 SASEGT. The CDR3 DNA follows: TGTGCCAGCAGTGAAGATAGCGGGGGGGCATCGTCTGAGTATTTT. Translating gives CASSEDSGGASSEYF.

Many counts were recorded for this clonotype. The rearrangement links TRBV11-2 to TRBJ2-1; no definite D call. The CDR3 spans 13 residues. The V gene lost 3 bases and the J gene lost 8 bases, with 11 bases spanning the gap. CDR1 is SGHAT and CDR2 is FQNNGV in the germline V gene. This CDR3 reads CASSLGLDDEQFF. The DNA of the CDR3 is TGTGCCAGCAGCTTGGGTCTAGACGATGAGCAGTTCTTC.

This clonotype came up a few times. The V gene is TRBV20-1, the J gene TRBJ1-1; TRBD1 matches 7 bases. With 6 bases clipped from V and 4 bases from J, the junction kept 8 bases outside the gene matches. The CDR3 is 13 residues long. In germline, CDR1 is DFQATT, CDR2 SNEGSKA (reference sequence). This CDR3 reads CSAEGKGATEAFF. The CDR3 coding sequence is TGCAGTGCGGAGGGAAAGGGGGCCACTGAAGCTTTCTTT.

Turning to this clonotype: The conserved phenylalanine or tryptophan is not found at the CDR3 terminus, so this likely reflects a read error. The V and J genes are TRBV12-3 or TRBV12-4 and TRBJ1-5; D is unresolved. This CDR3 is 14 amino acids long. V shed 3 bases and J shed 1 base, with 7 bases lying between them. The CDR3 DNA sequence: TGTGCCAGCAGTTTCGGGATAAGCAATCAGCCCCAGCATTCT. This encodes CASSFGISNQPQHS.

This clonotype was recorded at least ten times. The chain couples TRBV7-2 to TRBJ2-1; 9 nucleotides agree with TRBD2. This CDR3 contains 17 residues. CDR1 SGHTA and CDR2 FQGNSA come from the germline V gene. Trimming at V came to 2 bases and at J to 5 bases, leaving 10 bases not matched to a gene. The CDR3 nucleotides read TGTGCCAGCAGCTTATCCCTGCTAAGCGGGAGGAACAATGAGCAGTTCTTC. This sequence encodes CASSLSLLSGRNNEQFF.

This clonotype was picked up many times. The chain links TRBV12-3 or TRBV12-4 to TRBJ2-7; no clear D gene. The CDR3 has 16 residues. The V end was cut by 2 bases, the J end by 1 base, with 15 bases between. The CDR3: CASSLYGLGGSYEQYF. The CDR3 DNA reads TGTGCCAGCAGTTTATATGGGCTAGGTGGTTCCTACGAGCAGTACTTC.

This clonotype has a count of ten or more. The rearrangement links TRBV30 to TRBJ1-1; D call uncertain. The CDR3 length is 13 residues. V was clipped by 4 bases and J by 4 bases, with 13 bases between them. CDR1 and CDR2 from the germline V gene are GTSNPN and SVGIG (reference sequence). The CDR3 nucleotides read TGTGCCTGGAAAGTTTCCCCGGCCACTGAAGCTTTCTTT. Amino acids: CAWKVSPATEAFF.

This clonotype was seen at least ten times. This chain uses TRBV6-5 with TRBJ1-5; D gene uncertain. The CDR3 sequence is 14 residues long. Trimming pared 0 bases from V and 6 bases from J, leaving 9 bases between. CDR1 and CDR2 from the germline V gene are MNHEY and SVGAGI. The CDR3 DNA sequence: TGTGCCAGCAGTTACTCGATGGGCAGTCAGCCCCAGCATTTT. Translating gives CASSYSMGSQPQHF.

This clonotype was detected many times. The chain carries TRBV5-1 and TRBJ2-5; either TRBD1 or TRBD2 may supply D (5 bases each). This CDR3 has 14 residues. The germline gives CDR1 SGHRS, CDR2 YFSETQ. Trimming left V 7 bases short and J 3 bases short, with 16 bases between. The chain's CDR3 is CASHDGTFEETQYF. The CDR3 DNA is TGCGCCAGCCATGACGGGACCTTTGAAGAGACCCAGTACTTC. The complete variable domain, with remaining parts taken from reference TRBV5-1 and TRBJ2-5, reads KAGVTQTPRYLIKTRGQQVTLSCSPISGHRSVSWYQQTPGQGLQFLFEYFSETQRNKGNFPGRFSGRQFSNSRSEMNVSTLELGDSALYLCASHDGTFEETQYFGPGTRLLVL.

The chain links TRBV6-9 to TRBJ2-6; tentatively, D is TRBD1 (5 bases). Trimming removed 3 bases from V and 0 bases from J, with 12 bases in between. There are 17 residues in the CDR3. Germline CDR1 and CDR2: MNHGY and SVAAGI. CDR3 sequence (DNA): TGTGCCAGCAGTTACTCGAAGGGGCTCTCTGGGGCCAACGTCCTGACTTTC. Translation gives CASSYSKGLSGANVLTF.

This clonotype was counted ten times or more. The genes are TRBV20-1 and TRBJ1-1; D is unclear. The CDR3 consists of 13 residues. CDR1 and CDR2 (germline): DFQATT, SNEGSKA (reference sequence). V dropped 4 bases and J dropped 5 bases, with 14 bases sitting between them. The CDR3 is CSATGDIKTEAFF. CDR3 DNA sequence: TGCAGTGCTACCGGGGATATTAAGACTGAAGCTTTCTTT.

This clonotype has more than one count but fewer than ten. The chain uses TRBV5-1 and TRBJ2-1; D uncertain. The CDR3 is made up of 15 amino acids. Germline V gives CDR1 SGHRS, CDR2 YFSETQ. V lost 7 bases to trimming and J lost 0 bases, with 14 bases between them. CDR3 sequence: CASALGSSSYNEQFF. For the CDR3, the DNA is TGCGCCAGCGCCTTAGGCAGCAGCTCCTACAATGAGCAGTTCTTC.

This clonotype was seen repeatedly, ten times or more. The rearrangement joins TRBV12-3 or TRBV12-4 to TRBJ1-1; D might be TRBD1 (6 bases). V lost 4 bases and J 10 bases, leaving 13 bases between the germline ends. The CDR3 covers 12 residues. CDR3 coding DNA: TGTGCCAGCAGTTCAGGGGCGGGCGTAGCTTTCTTT. Amino acid sequence: CASSSGAGVAFF.

The rearrangement uses TRBV2 and TRBJ2-1; D is perhaps TRBD1 (5 bases). In germline, CDR1 is SNHLY, CDR2 FYNNEI. Trimming took 6 bases from V and 6 from J, leaving 21 bases between them. CDR3 length equals 16 residues. CDR3 coding DNA: TGTGCCAGCAGGTCCTCTGGGGCAGGGTTATCCAATGAGCAGTTCTTC. Its protein is CASRSSGAGLSNEQFF. Together with reference TRBV2 and TRBJ2-1, the CDR3 gives the full variable domain: EPEVTQTPSHQVTQMGQEVILRCVPISNHLYFYWYRQILGQKVEFLVSFYNNEISEKSEIFDDQFSVERPDGSNFTLKIRSTKLEDSAMYFCASRSSGAGLSNEQFFGPGTRLTVL.

This clonotype was counted many times. This rearrangement joins TRBV28 to TRBJ1-1; 9 bases are a match to TRBD1. The germline V gene has CDR1 MDHEN and CDR2 SYDVKM. The CDR3 consists of 15 residues. The V segment lost 5 bases and the J segment 5 bases; nucleotides outside the gene matches: 9. The CDR3 is CASSQPPGQGTEAFF. In DNA form, the CDR3 reads TGTGCCAGCAGTCAACCTCCGGGACAGGGTACTGAAGCTTTCTTT.

The V gene is TRBV7-3, the J gene TRBJ2-5, with 8 positions matching TRBD1. Unmatched junction bases numbered 3, after V lost 6 bases and J lost 0 bases. Germline values: CDR1 SGHTA, CDR2 FQGTGA. The CDR3 is made up of 14 amino acids. The CDR3 region is CASSWTGYQETQYF. The CDR3 nucleotides are TGTGCCAGCAGTTGGACAGGGTACCAAGAGACCCAGTACTTC.

This clonotype has a count of ten or more. V gene TRBV20-1 combines with J gene TRBJ2-1; TRBD2 matches 13 bases. The length of the CDR3 is 17 residues. Germline CDR1 and CDR2: DFQATT and SNEGSKA (reference sequence). Trimming cost V 6 bases and J 1 base; bases outside gene matches: 9. The CDR3 DNA reads as TGCAGTGCCCCAACCGGGACTAGCGGGGAGTCCTACAATGAGCAGTTCTTC. Translation: CSAPTGTSGESYNEQFF.

This clonotype was seen ten or more times. The CDR3 coding sequence is TGTGCCAGCAGTTTAACAGGGAGTTCAGATACGCAGTATTTT. It encodes CASSLTGSSDTQYF. The chain is built from TRBV28 and TRBJ2-3; perhaps TRBD1 as D (6 bases). Germline V lookup: CDR1 MDHEN, CDR2 SYDVKM. Trimming shortened V by 2 bases and J by 4 bases, and 10 bases separated the two germline ends. The CDR3 spans 14 residues.